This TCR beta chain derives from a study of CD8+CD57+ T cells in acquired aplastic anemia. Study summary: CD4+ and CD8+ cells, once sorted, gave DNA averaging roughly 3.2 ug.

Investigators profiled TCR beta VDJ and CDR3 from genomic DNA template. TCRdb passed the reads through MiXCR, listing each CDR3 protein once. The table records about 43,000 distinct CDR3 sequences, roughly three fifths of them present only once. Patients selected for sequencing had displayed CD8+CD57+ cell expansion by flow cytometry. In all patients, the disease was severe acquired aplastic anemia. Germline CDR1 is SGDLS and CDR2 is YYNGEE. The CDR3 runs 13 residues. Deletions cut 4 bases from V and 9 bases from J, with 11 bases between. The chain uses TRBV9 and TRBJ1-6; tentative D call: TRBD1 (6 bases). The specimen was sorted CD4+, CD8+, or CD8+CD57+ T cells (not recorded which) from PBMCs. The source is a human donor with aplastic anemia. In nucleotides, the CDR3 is TGTGCCAGCAGCAGGGGGTTAGGTTCACCCCTCCACTTT. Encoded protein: CASSRGLGSPLHF. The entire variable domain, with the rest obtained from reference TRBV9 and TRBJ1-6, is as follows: DSGVTQTPKHLITATGQRVTLRCSPRSGDLSVYWYQQSLDQGLQFLIQYYNGEERAKGNILERFSAQQFPDLHSELNLSSLELGDSALYFCASSRGLGSPLHFGNGTRLTVT.